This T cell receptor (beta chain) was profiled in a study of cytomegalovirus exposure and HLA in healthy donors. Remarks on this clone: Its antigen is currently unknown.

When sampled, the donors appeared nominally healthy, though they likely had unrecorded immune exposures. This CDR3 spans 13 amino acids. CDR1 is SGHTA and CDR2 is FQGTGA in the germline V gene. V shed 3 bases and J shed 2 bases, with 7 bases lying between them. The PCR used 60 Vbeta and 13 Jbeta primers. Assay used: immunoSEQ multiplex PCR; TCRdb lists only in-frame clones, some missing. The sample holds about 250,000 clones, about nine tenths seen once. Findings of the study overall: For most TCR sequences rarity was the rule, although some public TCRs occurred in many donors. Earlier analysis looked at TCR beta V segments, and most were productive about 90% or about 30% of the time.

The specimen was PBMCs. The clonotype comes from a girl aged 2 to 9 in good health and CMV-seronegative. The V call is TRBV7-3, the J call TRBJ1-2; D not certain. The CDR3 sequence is CASSLGPNYGYTF. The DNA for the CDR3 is TGTGCCAGCAGCTTGGGCCCAAACTATGGCTACACCTTC.